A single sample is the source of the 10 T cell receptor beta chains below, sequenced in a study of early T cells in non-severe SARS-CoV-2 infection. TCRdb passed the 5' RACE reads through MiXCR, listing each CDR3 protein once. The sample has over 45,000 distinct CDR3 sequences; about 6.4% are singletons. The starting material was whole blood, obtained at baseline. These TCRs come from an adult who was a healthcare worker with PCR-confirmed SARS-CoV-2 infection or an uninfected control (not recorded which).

This CDR3 is CASSLSWGTETQYF. CDR3 DNA: TGTGCCAGCAGCCTATCGTGGGGCACAGAGACCCAGTACTTC. This chain uses TRBV7-8 with TRBJ2-5, with D perhaps TRBD1 (5 bases). The CDR3 runs to 14 residues. The V end lost 5 bases, the J end lost 4 bases, and 14 bases lay between the germline ends. Looked up from germline, CDR1 is SGHVS and CDR2 is FQNEAQ.

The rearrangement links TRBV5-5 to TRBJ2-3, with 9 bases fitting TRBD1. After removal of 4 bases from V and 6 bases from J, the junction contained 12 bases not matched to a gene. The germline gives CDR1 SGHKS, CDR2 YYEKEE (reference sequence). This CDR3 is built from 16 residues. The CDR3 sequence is CASSKGTGGASDTQYF. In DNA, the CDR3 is TGTGCCAGCAGCAAGGGAACAGGGGGCGCATCGGATACGCAGTATTTT.

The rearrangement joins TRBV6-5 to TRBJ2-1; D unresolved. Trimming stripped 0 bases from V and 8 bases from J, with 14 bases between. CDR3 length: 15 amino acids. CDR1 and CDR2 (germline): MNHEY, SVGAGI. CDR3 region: CASSYSRLGGDEQFF. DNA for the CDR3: TGTGCCAGCAGTTACTCGAGGTTGGGCGGCGATGAGCAGTTCTTC.

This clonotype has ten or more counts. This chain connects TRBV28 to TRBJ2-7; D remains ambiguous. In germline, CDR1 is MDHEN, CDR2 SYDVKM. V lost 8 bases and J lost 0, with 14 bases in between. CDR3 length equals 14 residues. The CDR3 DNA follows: TGTGCCAGCCTCGATGTGGGCCTCTCCTACGAGCAGTACTTC. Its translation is CASLDVGLSYEQYF.

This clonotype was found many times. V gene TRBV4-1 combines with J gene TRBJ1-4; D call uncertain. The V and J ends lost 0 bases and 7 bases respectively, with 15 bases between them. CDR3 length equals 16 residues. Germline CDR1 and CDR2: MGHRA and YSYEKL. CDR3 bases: TGCGCCAGCAGCCAAGAAGTGGGCTACCTTAGTGAAAAACTGTTTTTT. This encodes CASSQEVGYLSEKLFF.

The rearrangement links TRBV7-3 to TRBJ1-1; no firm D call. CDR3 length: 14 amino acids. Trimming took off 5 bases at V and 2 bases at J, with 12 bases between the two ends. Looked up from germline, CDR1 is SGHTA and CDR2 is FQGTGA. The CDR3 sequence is CASSETGSNTEAFF. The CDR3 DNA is TGTGCCAGCAGCGAGACGGGTAGCAACACTGAAGCTTTCTTT.

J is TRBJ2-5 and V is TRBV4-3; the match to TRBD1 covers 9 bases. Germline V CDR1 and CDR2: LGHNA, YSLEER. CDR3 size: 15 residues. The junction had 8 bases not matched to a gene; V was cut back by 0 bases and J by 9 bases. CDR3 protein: CASSQDGTGGLPQYF. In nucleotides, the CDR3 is TGCGCCAGCAGCCAAGATGGAACAGGGGGCCTCCCCCAGTACTTC.

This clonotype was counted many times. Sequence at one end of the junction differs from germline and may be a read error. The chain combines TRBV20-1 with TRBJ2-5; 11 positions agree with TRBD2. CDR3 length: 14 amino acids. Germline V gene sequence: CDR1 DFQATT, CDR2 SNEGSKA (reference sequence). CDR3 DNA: TGCAGTGGTAGACTAGCGGGGAGGGGGGAGACCCAGTACTTC. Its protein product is CSGRLAGRGETQYF.

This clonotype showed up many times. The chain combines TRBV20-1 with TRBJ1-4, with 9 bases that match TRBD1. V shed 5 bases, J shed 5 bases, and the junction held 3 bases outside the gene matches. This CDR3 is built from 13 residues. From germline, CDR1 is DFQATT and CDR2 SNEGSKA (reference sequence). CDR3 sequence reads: CSAQDRGNEKLFF. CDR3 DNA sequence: TGCAGTGCTCAAGACAGGGGGAATGAAAAACTGTTTTTT.

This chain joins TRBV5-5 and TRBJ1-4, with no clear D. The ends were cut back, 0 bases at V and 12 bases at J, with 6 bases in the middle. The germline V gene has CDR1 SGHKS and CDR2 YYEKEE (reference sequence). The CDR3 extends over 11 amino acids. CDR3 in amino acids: CASSLGLQLFF. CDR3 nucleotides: TGTGCCAGCAGCTTGGGACTCCAACTGTTTTTT.